One sample yielded the 9 T cell receptor beta chains listed below, sequenced in a study of T cell responses to AZD1222 COVID-19 vaccine. Data came from immunoSEQ multiplex PCR; TCRdb stores just in-frame clones and leaves some out. This table holds 100,000 or so clones, 85% to 90% found once. The sequences come from peripheral blood, collected on day 0 of AZD1222 vaccination. Receptor source: an adult in good health.

This clone was detected a few times. V usage is TRBV25-1 and J usage is TRBJ1-5, with TRBD1 matching 7 bases. CDR1 and CDR2 (germline): MGHDK, SYGVNS. The junction had 4 bases not matched to a gene; V was cut back by 3 bases and J by 5 bases. CDR3 length: 14 amino acids. Here the CDR3 DNA reads TGTGCCAGCAGTGATCTCACAGGGGATCAGCCCCAGCATTTT. It specifies CASSDLTGDQPQHF. The full variable domain, completed using reference TRBV25-1 and TRBJ1-5, is EADIYQTPRYLVIGTGKKITLECSQTMGHDKMYWYQQDPGMELHLIHYSYGVNSTEKGDLSSESTVSRIRTEHFPLTLESARPSHTSQYLCASSDLTGDQPQHFGDGTRLSIL.

The rearrangement joins TRBV29-1 to TRBJ1-2; possible D gene TRBD1, 6 bases. Germline CDR1 reads SQVTM; CDR2 reads ANQGSEA. The length of the CDR3 is 11 residues. CDR3 sequence reads: CTSGQIYGYTF. For the CDR3, the DNA is TGCACCTCCGGACAGATTTATGGCTACACCTTC.

The chain couples TRBV11-3 to TRBJ2-7, with 8 bases that match TRBD2. Germline loops: CDR1 SGHNT, CDR2 YENEEA. This CDR3 is built from 13 residues. Trimming cost V 4 bases and J 4 bases; bases outside gene matches: 3. The CDR3, as DNA: TGTGCCAGCAGCTCCAGCGGGGGATACGAGCAGTACTTC. Translated: CASSSSGGYEQYF.

The chain recombines TRBV19 with TRBJ1-1; no firm D call. V lost 4 bases, J lost 3 bases, and 9 bases lay in between. The CDR3 loop spans 13 amino acids. From germline, CDR1 is LNHDA and CDR2 SQIVND (reference sequence). CDR3 DNA sequence: TGTGCCAGTAGTAAAGGGTTGGACACTGAAGCTTTCTTT. It is translated as CASSKGLDTEAFF. Full variable domain (outside the CDR3, taken from reference TRBV19 and TRBJ1-1): DGGITQSPKYLFRKEGQNVTLSCEQNLNHDAMYWYRQDPGQGLRLIYYSQIVNDFQKGDIAEGYSVSREKKESFPLTVTSAQKNPTAFYLCASSKGLDTEAFFGQGTRLTVV.

This clone came up a few times. V is TRBV29-1 and J is TRBJ2-7; no clear D. CDR1 and CDR2 from the germline V gene are SQVTM and ANQGSEA. Between the trimmed V and J ends, which lost 6 bases and 1 base, there was a span of 13 bases. The CDR3 covers 13 residues. CDR3 DNA: TGCAGCGTCGCTTTTCGGTTTTCCTACGAGCAGTACTTC. Protein: CSVAFRFSYEQYF.

The chain carries TRBV7-9 and TRBJ2-1, with D perhaps TRBD2 (6 bases). Germline values: CDR1 SEHNR, CDR2 FQNEAQ (reference sequence). Trimming stripped 2 bases from V and 3 bases from J, with 11 bases between. This CDR3 is 15 amino acids long. The CDR3 protein is CASSLSSGSYNEQFF. DNA of the CDR3: TGTGCCAGCAGCTTAAGTTCCGGGAGCTACAATGAGCAGTTCTTC.

This clone appeared once. The chain is built from TRBV12-3 or TRBV12-4 and TRBJ1-1, with D possibly matching TRBD1 (6 bases). Trimming removed 2 bases at V and 5 bases at J, with 9 bases between. The CDR3 runs 13 residues. CDR3 amino acids: CASSLSRGTEAFF. CDR3 bases: TGTGCCAGCAGTTTATCTAGGGGGACTGAAGCTTTCTTT.

This rearrangement joins TRBV7-9 to TRBJ2-2; D might be TRBD2 (6 bases). The V end was cut by 6 bases, the J end by 0 bases, with 11 bases between. Germline V gene lookup returns CDR1 SEHNR and CDR2 FQNEAQ (reference sequence). This CDR3 is 15 amino acids long. The CDR3 nucleotides are TGTGCCAGCAGTCTGGGGGGATCGAACACCGGGGAGCTGTTTTTT. Translating gives CASSLGGSNTGELFF.

About this clone itself: One end of the junction fails to match germline, which may point to a read error. This chain joins TRBV7-7 and TRBJ2-7, with 7 bases fitting TRBD1. This CDR3 spans 13 amino acids. CDR1 is SSHAT and CDR2 is FNYEAQ in the germline V gene (reference sequence). CDR3 residues: CASNPRQGYEQYF. The CDR3 nucleotides are TGTGCTAGCAATCCGAGACAGGGTTACGAGCAGTACTTC.